These 7 T cell receptor beta chains originate from one sample sequenced in a study of human T cells and chemical hapten exposure. A single record per CDR3 protein comes from TCRdb applying MiXCR to the RACE reads. The sample includes more than 85,000 distinct CDR3 sequences, 9% to 9.5% seen only once; the top ten take 3.1%. The time point here: patch test 2, 6 weeks after DPC sensitization. Treatment indicated: therapeutic diphenylcyclopropenone sensitization with weekly scalp DPC. This material consisted of whole blood, taken in connection with sensitization to the hapten diphenylcyclopropenone (DPC). The receptors were sampled from a woman aged 40 to 50 with alopecia areata. Some clones in this sample may be carry-over from other donors' samples.

At least ten counts were recorded for this clonotype. The CDR3 is CASGETGEQYF. For the CDR3, the DNA is TGTGCCAGCGGGGAAACGGGGGAGCAGTACTTC. The rearrangement links TRBV9 to TRBJ2-7; tentatively, D is TRBD2 (5 bases). Germline-derived CDR1 and CDR2 are SGDLS and YYNGEE. The CDR3 length is 11 residues. Trimming removed 7 bases from V and 7 bases from J, with 12 bases in between.

This clonotype was observed at least ten times. The rearrangement uses TRBV4-3 and TRBJ2-3; D remains unclear. V was cut by 5 bases and J by 4 bases, with 10 bases left in between. The CDR3 is made up of 13 amino acids. The germline gives CDR1 LGHNA, CDR2 YSLEER. CDR3 loop: CASSYQRPDTQYF. In DNA form, the CDR3 reads TGCGCCAGCAGCTATCAACGCCCAGATACGCAGTATTTT.

This clonotype was seen at least ten times. The CDR3 nucleotides read TGTGCCAGCAGTTTACTCGGACCCTACAATGAGCAGTTCTTC. Encoded protein: CASSLLGPYNEQFF. The rearrangement links TRBV28 to TRBJ2-1; D unclear. V was shortened by 2 bases and J by 2 bases, with 7 bases between the two germline ends. The CDR3 extends over 14 amino acids. Per the germline V gene, CDR1 is MDHEN and CDR2 is SYDVKM.

There are a few counts of this clonotype. The J gene is TRBJ2-4, the V gene TRBV6-2 or TRBV6-3; the match to TRBD2 covers 10 bases. Germline V CDR1 and CDR2: MNHEY, SVGEGT. V was pared by 2 bases and J by 5 bases, with 9 bases of the junction left unmatched. This CDR3 is built from 17 residues. The CDR3 sequence: CASSYDLAGDNQNIQYF. Here the CDR3 DNA reads TGTGCCAGCAGTTACGATCTAGCGGGGGATAACCAAAACATTCAGTACTTC.

This clonotype was observed at least ten times. The V and J genes are TRBV5-6 and TRBJ2-2; D not certain. V was trimmed by 1 base and J by 6 bases, leaving 7 bases between them. There are 13 residues in the CDR3. Germline V lookup: CDR1 SGHDT, CDR2 YYEEEE. CDR3 bases: TGTGCCAGCAGCTTGTATGGGGCCGGGGAGCTGTTTTTT. This codes for CASSLYGAGELFF.

A few counts support this clonotype. DNA of the CDR3: TGCAGCGGAGGCGGCGGGAACACTGAAGCTTTCTTT. Its protein is CSGGGGNTEAFF. This chain joins TRBV29-1 and TRBJ1-1; D remains ambiguous. Trimming removed 7 bases at V and 1 base at J, with 10 bases between. CDR1 SQVTM and CDR2 ANQGSEA come from the germline V gene. The CDR3 has 12 residues.

This clonotype was seen a handful of times. CDR3: CASSLSPTDSLGTEAFF. CDR3 DNA: TGCGCCAGCAGCTTGTCGCCAACTGACAGCCTGGGCACTGAAGCTTTCTTT. This chain uses TRBV5-1 with TRBJ1-1, with D maybe TRBD1 (5 bases). CDR1 and CDR2 (germline): SGHRS, YFSETQ. V gave up 1 base and J gave up 4 bases, with 20 bases separating them. This CDR3 is built from 17 residues.